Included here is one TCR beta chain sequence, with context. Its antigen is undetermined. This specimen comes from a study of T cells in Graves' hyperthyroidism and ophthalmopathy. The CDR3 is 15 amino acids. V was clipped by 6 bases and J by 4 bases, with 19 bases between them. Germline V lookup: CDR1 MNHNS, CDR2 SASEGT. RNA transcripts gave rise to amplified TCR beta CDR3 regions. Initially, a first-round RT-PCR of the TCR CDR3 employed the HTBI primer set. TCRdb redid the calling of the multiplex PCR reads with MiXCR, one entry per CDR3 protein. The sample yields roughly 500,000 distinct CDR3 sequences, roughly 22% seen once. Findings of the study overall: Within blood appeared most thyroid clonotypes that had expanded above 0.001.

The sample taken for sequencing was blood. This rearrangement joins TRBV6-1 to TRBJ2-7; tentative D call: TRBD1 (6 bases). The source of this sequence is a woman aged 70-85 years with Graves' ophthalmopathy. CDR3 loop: CASSPSTGIWYEQYF. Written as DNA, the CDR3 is TGTGCCAGCAGCCCTAGTACAGGGATCTGGTACGAGCAGTACTTC.